The rows below give T cell receptor beta chains drawn from one sample of a study of post-analysis software for immune sequencing data. TCRdb called the PCR reads again in MiXCR, with one record for every CDR3 protein. The sample gives hundreds of thousands of distinct CDR3 sequences, roughly three fifths of which show up once; about 11% is in the top ten. Sequencing input: blood. Receptor source: a girl aged 2-10 years with multiple sclerosis. The CDR3 runs from the conserved cysteine through the conserved F or W. The D gene is left open where the match is weak. A clone size is listed for some rows: how often the clone was seen (once, few, many), or a class if it is expanded.

>.|TRBV2|TRBJ2-2|.
TGTGCCAGCAGCCGGGGACGGGCGAACACCGGGGAGCTGTTTTTT
CASSRGRANTGELFF
>.|TRBV29-1|TRBJ2-5|few
TGCAGCGTTGATTGGAGTCAAGAGACCCAGTACTTC
CSVDWSQETQYF
>.|TRBV9|TRBJ1-5|.
TGTGCCAGCAGCGTAAAGGACGGCCCCAATCAGCCCCAGCATTTT
CASSVKDGPNQPQHF
>.|TRBV7-2|TRBJ1-2|few
TGTGCCAGCAGCTTCGCCGAGGACTATGGCTACACCTTC
CASSFAEDYGYTF
>TRBD2|TRBV5-1|TRBJ2-1|.
TGCGCCAGCAGCTCTAGCGGGAGGTACAAAGAGCAGTTCTTC
CASSSSGRYKEQFF
>.|TRBV4-2|TRBJ2-3|.
TGTGCCAGCAGCCAGGGGGCAGCCACAGATACGCAGTATTTT
CASSQGAATDTQYF
>TRBD2|TRBV5-5|TRBJ2-4|.
TGTGCCAGCAGCTTTGCAGCGGGACTCGCCGACGCCAAAAACATTCAGTACTTC
CASSFAAGLADAKNIQYF
>TRBD1|TRBV6-2/TRBV6-3|TRBJ1-1|.
TGTGCCAGCAGTTCGGGACAGGCGATGAACACTGAAGCTTTCTTT
CASSSGQAMNTEAFF
>.|TRBV21-1|TRBJ2-2|.
TGTGCCAGCCTGGGGGGACTAGCGGACACCGGGGAGCTGTTTTTT
CASLGGLADTGELFF
>.|TRBV11-2|TRBJ1-2|.
TGTGCCAGCAGCTTTGGCAGGGGTACCTATGGCTACACCTTC
CASSFGRGTYGYTF
>.|TRBV12-3/TRBV12-4|TRBJ2-7|once
TGTGCCAGCGGATCCCTTCGGCTGTACTTC
CASGSLRLYF
>TRBD2|TRBV5-1|TRBJ2-3|.
TGCGCCAGCAAAAGACTAGCGGGATCCACAGATACGCAGTATTTT
CASKRLAGSTDTQYF
>.|TRBV18|TRBJ2-3|.
TGTGCCAGCTCCGGGTTGGAGGCAGATACGCAGTATTTT
CASSGLEADTQYF
>.|TRBV2|TRBJ2-7|.
TGTGCCAGCAGTGATTTAGGCGGGGCCTACGAGCAGTACTTC
CASSDLGGAYEQYF
>.|TRBV20-1|TRBJ2-5|.
TGCAGTGCTAGAGATCAGAGGTACCAAGAGACCCAGTACTTC
CSARDQRYQETQYF
>.|TRBV20-1|TRBJ2-7|few
TGCAGTGCTAGAGTAGGCGGTGGCTCCTACGAGCAGTACTTC
CSARVGGGSYEQYF
>.|TRBV6-6|TRBJ2-7|few
TGTGCCAGCAGTGGGTCAAGGATACTATCCTACGAGCAGTACTTC
CASSGSRILSYEQYF
>.|TRBV12-3/TRBV12-4|TRBJ1-2|.
TGTGCCAGCCGCCTCGGGGGAAACTATGGCTACACCTTC
CASRLGGNYGYTF